This T cell receptor (beta chain) was recorded in a study of blood T cell repertoires in COVID-19. Study at large: COVID-19 samples, acute and convalescent, were from the United States, Italy and Spain.

Assay: immunoSEQ multiplex PCR; the TCRdb copy retains only in-frame clones and omits some. The repertoire includes about 130,000 clones, about four fifths of them detected once, and roughly 12% sits in the top ten. V gave up 5 bases and J gave up 4 bases, with 17 bases separating them. Looked up from germline, CDR1 is MRHNA and CDR2 is SNTAGT. This CDR3 comprises 16 residues. Sequencing was done on a sample of peripheral blood. This receptor was identified in a man in his 60s with acute or convalescent COVID-19. The V gene is TRBV6-4, the J gene TRBJ2-2; D is unresolved. The CDR3, as DNA: TGTGCCAGCAGTCCGGCGTGGGCAGTGGTCACCGGGGAGCTGTTTTTT. It translates to CASSPAWAVVTGELFF.